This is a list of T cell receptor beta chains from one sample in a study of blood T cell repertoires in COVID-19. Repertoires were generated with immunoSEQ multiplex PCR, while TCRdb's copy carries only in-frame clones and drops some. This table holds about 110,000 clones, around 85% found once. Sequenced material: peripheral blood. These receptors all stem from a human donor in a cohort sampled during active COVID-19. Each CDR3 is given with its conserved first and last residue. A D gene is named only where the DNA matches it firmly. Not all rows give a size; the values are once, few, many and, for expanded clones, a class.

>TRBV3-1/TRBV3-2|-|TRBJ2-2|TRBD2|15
CASRPTSGGTGELFF
TGTGCCAGCAGACCAACTAGCGGGGGCACCGGGGAGCTGTTTTTT
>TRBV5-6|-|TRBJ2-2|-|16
CASSLRVSRGTGELFF
TGTGCCAGCAGCTTGCGAGTAAGCAGGGGCACCGGGGAGCTGTTTTTT
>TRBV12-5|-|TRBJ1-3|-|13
CASGWRESNTIYF
TGTGCTAGTGGTTGGAGGGAGTCAAACACCATATATTTT
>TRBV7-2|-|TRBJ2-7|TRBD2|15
CASSSRGSGGYEQYF
TGTGCCAGCAGCTCCCGGGGTAGCGGGGGCTACGAGCAGTACTTC
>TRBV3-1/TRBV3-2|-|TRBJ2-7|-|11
CASTRGYEQYF
TGTGCCAGCACAAGGGGCTACGAGCAGTACTTC
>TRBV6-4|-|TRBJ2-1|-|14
CASSDGAAYNEQFF
TGTGCCAGCAGTGACGGAGCGGCGTACAATGAGCAGTTCTTC
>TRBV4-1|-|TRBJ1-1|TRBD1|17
CASSPGTGGGRYTEAFF
TGCGCCAGCAGCCCAGGGACAGGGGGCGGCCGATACACTGAAGCTTTCTTT
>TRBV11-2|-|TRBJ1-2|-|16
CASSFTPAGVGYGYTF
TGTGCCAGCAGCTTCACGCCAGCAGGGGTGGGCTATGGCTACACCTTC
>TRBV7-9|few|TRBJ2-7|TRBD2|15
CASSPLTSEPYEQYF
TGTGCCAGCAGCCCCCTAACTAGCGAACCTTACGAGCAGTACTTC
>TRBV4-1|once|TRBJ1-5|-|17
CASSPSGGAYSNQPQHF
TGCGCCAGCAGCCCCAGCGGGGGCGCTTATAGCAATCAGCCCCAGCATTTT
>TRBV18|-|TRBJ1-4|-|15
CASSLTGGTNEKLFF
TGTGCCAGCTCACTGACGGGGGGAACTAATGAAAAACTGTTTTTT
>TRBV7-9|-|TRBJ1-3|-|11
CASSLGPQGFF
TGTGCCAGCAGCTTAGGCCCCCAGGGATTTTTT
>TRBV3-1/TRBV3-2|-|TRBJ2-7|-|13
CASSHPVTYEQYF
TGTGCCAGCAGCCACCCCGTGACTTACGAGCAGTACTTC
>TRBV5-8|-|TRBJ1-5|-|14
CASSLAVPAGPQHF
TGTGCCAGCAGCTTGGCCGTGCCGGCAGGGCCCCAGCATTTT
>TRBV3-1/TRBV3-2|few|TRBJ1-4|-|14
CASSLTAGDEKLFF
TGTGCCAGCAGCCTGACGGCGGGAGATGAAAAACTGTTTTTT
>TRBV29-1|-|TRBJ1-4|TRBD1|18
CSVRFGTGGLATNEKLFF
TGCAGCGTCCGCTTCGGGACAGGGGGCCTTGCAACTAATGAAAAACTGTTTTTT
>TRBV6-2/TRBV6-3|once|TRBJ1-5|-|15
CASSYSGQDNQPQHF
TGTGCCAGCAGTTACTCTGGGCAGGACAATCAGCCCCAGCATTTT
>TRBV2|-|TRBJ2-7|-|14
CASRGRTSTYEQYF
TGTGCCAGCAGGGGGAGGACTTCTACCTACGAGCAGTACTTC
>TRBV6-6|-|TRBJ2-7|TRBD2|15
CASSYGRGAPYEQYF
TGTGCCAGCAGTTACGGGAGGGGCGCCCCGTACGAGCAGTACTTC
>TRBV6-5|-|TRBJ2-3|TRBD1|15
CASSLPGQGMDTQYF
TGTGCCAGCAGCTTACCGGGACAGGGGATGGATACGCAGTATTTT
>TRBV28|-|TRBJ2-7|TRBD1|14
CASERQGGSYEQYF
TGTGCCAGCGAAAGACAGGGGGGCTCCTACGAGCAGTACTTC
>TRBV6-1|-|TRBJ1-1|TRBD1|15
CASSEGQGESTEAFF
TGTGCCAGCAGTGAAGGACAGGGGGAATCCACTGAAGCTTTCTTT
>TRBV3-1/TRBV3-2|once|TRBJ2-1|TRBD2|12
CARDGGGNEQFF
TGTGCCCGCGACGGGGGGGGGAATGAGCAGTTCTTC
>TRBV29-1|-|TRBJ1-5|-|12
CSVRAGDQPQHF
TGCAGCGTGAGGGCGGGTGATCAGCCCCAGCATTTT
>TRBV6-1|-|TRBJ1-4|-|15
CASSDGTLNSEKLFF
TGTGCCAGCAGTGACGGGACATTAAATAGTGAAAAACTGTTTTTT
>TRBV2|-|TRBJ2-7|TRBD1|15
CASTKDRVSSYEQYF
TGTGCCAGCACCAAAGACAGGGTTAGCTCCTACGAGCAGTACTTC
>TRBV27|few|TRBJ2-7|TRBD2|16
CASSPSWGGGFGEQYF
TGTGCCAGCAGCCCGAGTTGGGGCGGGGGGTTCGGGGAGCAGTACTTC
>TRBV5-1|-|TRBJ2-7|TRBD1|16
CASSLLPGQDSYEQYF
TGCGCCAGCAGCTTACTGCCGGGACAGGACTCCTACGAGCAGTACTTC
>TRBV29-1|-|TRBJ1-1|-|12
CSVGGPGYQAFF
TGCAGCGTTGGGGGCCCCGGGTATCAAGCTTTCTTT
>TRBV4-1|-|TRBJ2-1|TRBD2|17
CASSQFPGAGGPNEQFF
TGCGCCAGCAGCCAATTCCCTGGGGCGGGGGGGCCTAATGAGCAGTTCTTC
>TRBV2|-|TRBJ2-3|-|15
CASSDRDPSTDTQYF
TGTGCCAGCAGTGACAGGGATCCGAGCACAGATACGCAGTATTTT
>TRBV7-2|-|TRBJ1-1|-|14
CASSPNPGLMEAFF
TGTGCCAGCAGTCCCAACCCAGGTCTTATGGAAGCTTTCTTT
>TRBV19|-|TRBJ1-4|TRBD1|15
CASSIGWGQTEKLFF
TGTGCCAGTAGTATAGGTTGGGGACAGACGGAAAAACTGTTTTTT
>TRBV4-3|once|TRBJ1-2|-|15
CASSPSSGGSYGYTF
TGCGCCAGCAGCCCCAGCTCCGGTGGGAGCTATGGCTACACCTTC
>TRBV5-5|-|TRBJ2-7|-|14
CASSLAAQVNEQYF
TGTGCCAGCAGCTTGGCGGCACAGGTCAACGAGCAGTACTTC
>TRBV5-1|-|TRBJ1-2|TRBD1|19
CASGPTTGTGDDRGYGYTF
TGCGCCAGCGGACCGACCACCGGGACAGGGGACGACCGGGGCTATGGCTACACCTTC
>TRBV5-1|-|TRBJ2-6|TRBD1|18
CASSLEPRGLSGANVLTF
TGCGCCAGCAGCTTGGAGCCCAGGGGGCTGTCTGGGGCCAACGTCCTGACTTTC
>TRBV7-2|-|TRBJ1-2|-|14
CASRREGGFYGYTF
TGTGCCTCCCGTCGAGAGGGAGGATTCTATGGCTACACCTTC
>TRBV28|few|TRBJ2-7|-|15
CASSLSSQRSLEQYF
TGTGCCAGCAGTTTATCATCGCAGAGGTCCCTCGAGCAGTACTTC
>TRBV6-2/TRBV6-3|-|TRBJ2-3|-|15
CASSYIGQSTDTQYF
TGTGCCAGCAGTTACATCGGACAGAGCACAGATACGCAGTATTTT